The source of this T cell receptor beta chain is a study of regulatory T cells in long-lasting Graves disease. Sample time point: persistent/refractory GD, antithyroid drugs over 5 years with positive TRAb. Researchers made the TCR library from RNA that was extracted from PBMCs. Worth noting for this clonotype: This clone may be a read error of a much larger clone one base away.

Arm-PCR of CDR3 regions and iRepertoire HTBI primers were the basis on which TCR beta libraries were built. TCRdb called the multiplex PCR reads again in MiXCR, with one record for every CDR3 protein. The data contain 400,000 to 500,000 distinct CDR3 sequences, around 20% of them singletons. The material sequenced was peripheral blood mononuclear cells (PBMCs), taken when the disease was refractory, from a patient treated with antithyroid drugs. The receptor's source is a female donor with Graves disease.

CDR3 nucleotide sequence: TGTGCCAGCAGTTCGGGACAGGGGTTATCTGGGGCCAACGCCCTGACTTTC. Encoded protein: CASSSGQGLSGANALTF. This chain links TRBV28 with TRBJ2-6; TRBD1 matches at 10 bases. Germline V gives CDR1 MDHEN, CDR2 SYDVKM. This CDR3 is built from 17 residues. Combining the CDR3 with reference TRBV28 and TRBJ2-6 gives the whole variable domain DVKVTQSSRYLVKRTGEKVFLECVQDMDHENMFWYRQDPGLGLRLIYFSYDVKMKEKGDIPEGYSVSREKKERFSLILESASTNQTSMYLCASSSGQGLSGANALTFGAGSRLTVL.